Described below is a single T cell receptor (beta chain) sequence and its context. Across roughly 25 US areas, participants ranged in age from roughly 18 to 95 years. How the authors handled the data: Scientists estimated how many nucleated cells there were by amplifying reference gene primers. The protocol was immunoSEQ multiplex PCR, while the TCRdb copy is restricted to in-frame clones and leaves out a portion. V and J calls and clone size follow that table, whereas D and trimming were derived from the DNA. The repertoire holds more than 200,000 clones, with 80% as singletons. The sample comes from a study of blood T cell repertoires in COVID-19. Trimming left V 5 bases short and J 6 bases short, with 11 bases between. CDR3 length equals 14 residues. Germline values: CDR1 SEHNR, CDR2 FQNEAQ (reference sequence).

The sequence derives from a woman in her forties with acute COVID-19. V is TRBV7-9 and J is TRBJ1-6; D remains ambiguous. Sequenced material: PBMCs or T cells enriched from blood (not recorded which). The CDR3 is CASSRTEGNSPLHF. Here the CDR3 DNA reads TGTGCCAGCAGCAGAACGGAGGGTAATTCACCCCTCCACTTT.